The rows below give T cell receptor beta chains drawn from one sample of a study of beta chain features in type 1 diabetes. Measured with immunoSEQ multiplex PCR; TCRdb has only the in-frame clones, and not every one. Counted here are 810,000 or so clones, 15% to 20% occurring once; the ten biggest clones make up 0.02% to 0.025%. The sample was naive CD4+ T cells from blood. The source is a woman between 18 and 29 years old in good health. The CDR3 runs from the conserved cysteine through the conserved F or W. The D gene is left open where the match is weak. Clone size is stated in some rows and not others, as once, few, many or a class when expanded.

>TRBJ2-7|NA|once|TRBV6-5
CATKDSSYEQYF
TGTGCCACAAAGGACTCCTCCTACGAGCAGTACTTC
>TRBJ2-6|TRBD1|few|TRBV9
CASSIETGGLTGANVLTF
TGTGCCAGCAGCATAGAGACAGGGGGTTTGACTGGGGCCAACGTCCTGACTTTC
>TRBJ2-6|NA|many|TRBV28
CASSSTWGLGANVLTF
TGTGCCAGCAGCTCCACATGGGGGCTCGGGGCCAACGTCCTGACTTTC
>TRBJ2-2|TRBD1|NA|TRBV7-3
CASSSHGDRVNTGELFF
TGTGCCAGCAGCTCCCACGGGGACAGGGTTAACACCGGGGAGCTGTTTTTT
>TRBJ1-2|NA|NA|TRBV14
CASSQGQRYGYTF
TGTGCCAGCAGCCAAGGCCAGAGATATGGCTACACCTTC
>TRBJ2-1|TRBD1|NA|TRBV7-3
CASSMGQESNEQFF
TGTGCCAGCAGCATGGGACAGGAAAGCAATGAGCAGTTCTTC
>TRBJ2-5|TRBD2|few|TRBV7-2
CASSFRSGSPTTQETQYF
TGTGCCAGCAGCTTCCGTAGCGGGAGCCCTACTACCCAAGAGACCCAGTACTTC
>TRBJ2-3|NA|NA|TRBV4-3
CASSQEAESTDTQYF
TGCGCCAGCAGCCAAGAGGCGGAAAGCACAGATACGCAGTATTTT
>TRBJ2-1|TRBD2|NA|TRBV29-1
CSAGLAGGGEQFF
TGCAGCGCGGGACTAGCGGGAGGCGGTGAGCAGTTCTTC
>TRBJ2-1|NA|few|TRBV15
CATSRDKISYTASYNEQFF
TGTGCCACCAGCAGAGATAAGATTAGCTACACCGCCTCCTACAATGAGCAGTTCTTC
>TRBJ2-1|NA|NA|TRBV28
CASRKYNEQFF
TGTGCCAGCAGAAAATACAATGAGCAGTTCTTC
>TRBJ2-5|NA|few|TRBV19
CASSTSSPGETQYF
TGTGCCAGTAGTACGTCCAGCCCAGGGGAGACCCAGTACTTC
>TRBJ2-7|NA|NA|TRBV21-1
CASSKGWDPVREQYF
TGTGCCAGCAGCAAAGGGTGGGACCCGGTACGGGAGCAGTACTTC
>TRBJ2-1|NA|few|TRBV7-2
CASSEIWGNEQFF
TGTGCCAGCAGCGAAATCTGGGGCAATGAGCAGTTCTTC
>TRBJ1-2|TRBD1|few|TRBV6-6
CASSWGQGDYGYTF
TGTGCCAGCAGTTGGGGACAGGGTGACTATGGCTACACCTTC
>TRBJ2-3|TRBD2|NA|TRBV18
CASSLGLAGVTDTQYF
TGTGCCAGCTCACTGGGACTAGCGGGAGTCACAGATACGCAGTATTTT
>TRBJ2-7|NA|NA|TRBV6-5
CASSYSGSDSSYEQYF
TGTGCCAGCAGTTACTCGGGTAGCGATAGCTCCTACGAGCAGTACTTC
>TRBJ2-2|TRBD2|NA|TRBV5-4
CASSSPLAGTGELFF
TGTGCCAGCAGTTCGCCTCTAGCGGGGACCGGGGAGCTGTTTTTT
>TRBJ2-7|TRBD1|few|TRBV10-3
CAITKTGSTGEQYF
TGTGCCATCACCAAGACAGGGTCCACTGGGGAGCAGTACTTC
>TRBJ1-2|TRBD1|NA|TRBV29-1
CSVELLDRFTF
TGCAGCGTTGAACTTCTGGACAGGTTCACCTTC
>TRBJ1-1|NA|NA|TRBV18
CASSPGPEAFF
TGTGCCAGCTCACCCGGGCCTGAAGCTTTCTTT
>TRBJ1-2|NA|NA|TRBV6-5
CASSYSGGVYGYTF
TGTGCCAGCAGTTACTCGGGGGGAGTATATGGCTACACCTTC
>TRBJ1-1|NA|NA|TRBV10-3
CAISLGTNTEAFF
TGTGCCATCAGCCTGGGAACGAACACTGAAGCTTTCTTT
>TRBJ2-4|NA|NA|TRBV19
CASSIVQTRAKNIQYF
TGTGCCAGTAGTATAGTCCAGACACGGGCCAAAAACATTCAGTACTTC
>TRBJ2-7|NA|few|TRBV7-2
CASSFTAPTYEQYF
TGTGCCAGCAGCTTCACAGCACCCACCTACGAGCAGTACTTC
>TRBJ2-5|NA|few|TRBV5-4
CASSFHARETQYF
TGTGCCAGCAGCTTTCACGCCAGGGAGACCCAGTACTTC
>TRBJ2-5|NA|NA|TRBV11-3
CASSLGSGPAATQYF
TGTGCCAGCAGCTTAGGTAGCGGACCTGCCGCGACCCAGTACTTC
>TRBJ2-7|TRBD1|few|TRBV19
CASSSGTGGWEQYF
TGTGCCAGTAGCTCCGGGACAGGGGGCTGGGAGCAGTACTTC
>TRBJ2-5|NA|NA|TRBV11-2
CASSFVRDQETQYF
TGTGCCAGCAGCTTCGTTCGGGACCAAGAGACCCAGTACTTC
>TRBJ2-2|NA|NA|TRBV7-2
CASSPQSYGRGTGELFF
TGTGCCAGCAGCCCGCAGTCATATGGGAGAGGAACCGGGGAGCTGTTTTTT
>TRBJ2-1|NA|few|TRBV5-1
CASSFSGSSYNEQFF
TGCGCCAGCAGCTTTAGCGGTAGCTCCTACAATGAGCAGTTCTTC
>TRBJ2-1|NA|NA|TRBV29-1
CSVLRGWGNEQFF
TGCAGCGTTTTAAGGGGATGGGGCAATGAGCAGTTCTTC
>TRBJ2-6|TRBD2|once|TRBV7-9
CASSGTTSGSAGANVLTF
TGTGCCAGCAGCGGTACGACTAGCGGGAGCGCTGGGGCCAACGTCCTGACTTTC
>TRBJ2-3|TRBD2|few|TRBV4-1
CASSQEAGTSGSRTDTQYF
TGCGCCAGCAGCCAAGAAGCAGGCACTAGCGGGAGTAGAACAGATACGCAGTATTTT
>TRBJ2-5|NA|NA|TRBV28
CASSPTVQETQYF
TGTGCCAGCAGTCCGACAGTTCAAGAGACCCAGTACTTC
>TRBJ2-5|TRBD2|NA|TRBV4-3
CASSLGLAGVETQYF
TGCGCCAGCAGCCTAGGACTAGCGGGAGTTGAGACCCAGTACTTC
>TRBJ2-2|TRBD2|NA|TRBV9
CASSPGLAGGGLYTGELFF
TGTGCCAGCAGCCCAGGACTAGCGGGAGGCGGTCTGTACACCGGGGAGCTGTTTTTT
>TRBJ1-5|NA|few|TRBV7-2
CASSLGDASNQPQHF
TGTGCCAGCAGCTTAGGGGATGCGAGCAATCAGCCCCAGCATTTT
>TRBJ2-6|NA|NA|TRBV9
CASSEFLLPGANVLTF
TGTGCCAGCAGCGAGTTTTTACTTCCTGGGGCCAACGTCCTGACTTTC
>TRBJ2-2|TRBD1|NA|TRBV7-2
CASSTQGARIGELFF
TGTGCCAGCAGCACACAGGGGGCACGGATCGGGGAGCTGTTTTTT
>TRBJ1-3|TRBD1|few|TRBV28
CASRKTGANSGNTIYF
TGTGCCAGCAGAAAGACAGGGGCCAACTCTGGAAACACCATATATTTT
>TRBJ2-1|NA|few|TRBV27
CASMRGSISNEQFF
TGTGCCAGCATGCGGGGATCTATCTCCAATGAGCAGTTCTTC
>TRBJ2-3|NA|NA|TRBV7-2
CASSLYVADTQYF
TGTGCCAGCAGCTTATATGTAGCGGATACGCAGTATTTT
>TRBJ2-5|TRBD2|NA|TRBV7-3
CASSSGTRGKETQYF
TGTGCCAGCAGCTCCGGGACTAGAGGGAAAGAGACCCAGTACTTC
>TRBJ2-2|TRBD2|few|TRBV7-6
CASSLGLASHTGELFF
TGTGCCAGCAGCCTAGGACTAGCCTCCCACACCGGGGAGCTGTTTTTT
>TRBJ2-2|TRBD2|few|TRBV5-1
CASSLGTSGATINTGELFF
TGCGCCAGCAGCTTGGGGACTAGCGGGGCCACCATTAACACCGGGGAGCTGTTTTTT
>TRBJ2-1|TRBD1|once|TRBV4-3
CASSQDWGTGPPWNEQFF
TGCGCCAGCAGCCAAGATTGGGGGACAGGACCACCCTGGAATGAGCAGTTCTTC
>TRBJ2-7|NA|NA|TRBV28
CASSSPSGSYEQYF
TGTGCCAGCAGTTCTCCCAGCGGGTCCTACGAGCAGTACTTC
>TRBJ1-1|NA|NA|TRBV6-6
CASSYLRGKNTEAFF
TGTGCCAGCAGTTACCTCAGGGGTAAGAACACTGAAGCTTTCTTT
>TRBJ1-2|NA|few|TRBV6-6
CASSTSLTDGYTF
TGTGCCAGCAGTACGAGCCTGACTGATGGCTACACCTTC
>TRBJ1-2|NA|once|TRBV18
CASSPLAGALNYGYTF
TGTGCCAGCTCACCCCTCGCAGGGGCCCTTAACTATGGCTACACCTTC
>TRBJ2-5|TRBD2|NA|TRBV5-1
CASSPLGLAGLQETQYF
TGCGCCAGCAGCCCATTGGGACTAGCGGGACTCCAAGAGACCCAGTACTTC
>TRBJ2-5|NA|few|TRBV4-2
CASSQGGETQYF
TGTGCCAGCAGCCAAGGTGGAGAGACCCAGTACTTC
>TRBJ2-1|TRBD1|few|TRBV7-8
CASSPAAGTGKSYEQFF
TGTGCCAGCAGCCCGGCAGCCGGGACAGGGAAGTCGTATGAGCAGTTCTTC
>TRBJ2-3|TRBD1|NA|TRBV15
CATSRLGQGTDTQYF
TGTGCCACCAGCAGACTCGGACAGGGAACGGATACGCAGTATTTT